This T cell receptor beta chain was captured in a study of OX40 agonist ivuxolimab in advanced cancers. V gave up 3 bases and J gave up 0 bases, with 14 bases separating them. CDR3 length: 16 residues. Per germline, CDR1 LNHNV and CDR2 YYDKDF (reference sequence). As to this clone: Its cognate antigen is unknown.

Study observations and caveats: Expansion of clones was among the lowest in partial responders at 0.1-3.0 mg/kg.

TCRdb keeps only in-frame clones here, not all; method: immunoSEQ multiplex PCR. The sample yields about 37,000 clones, 65% to 90% seen once. The J gene is TRBJ1-2, the V gene TRBV15, with a weak D call TRBD1 (6 bases). Source: CD4+ or CD8+ T cells sorted from blood, taken in a trial of the OX40 agonist ivuxolimab. The receptor's source is an adult with an advanced solid tumor such as melanoma, head and neck, liver or kidney cancer. CDR3 in DNA: TGTGCCACCAGCAGGGTGACAGGCATTACTAACTATGGCTACACCTTC. This codes for CATSRVTGITNYGYTF.